The present entry profiles one TCR beta chain with its context. The antigen is unknown. One end of the junction varies from germline; a read error may be responsible. CDR3 length: 13 amino acids. Germline-derived CDR1 and CDR2 are DFQATT and SNEGSKA (reference sequence). This entry is derived from a study of tumor and adjacent non-tumor tissue in lung cancer. Study as a whole: Around 4.4 million productive TCRbeta reads were obtained per sample on average. Study-wide results and limits: Shorter survival was associated with higher TCR diversity in tumors. Compared with tumor, normal lung showed significantly lower TCR diversity. In normal lung, the top 100 clones were significantly more dominant than in tumor.

The library came from three nested PCR rounds adapted from ARM-PCR protocols. TCRdb itself ran the multiplex PCR reads through MiXCR, one entry per CDR3 protein. The data contain some 70,000 distinct CDR3 sequences, around two thirds of them singletons. No cell sorting was done before RNA was extracted from the tissue. Distant lung tissue was collected more than 3 cm away from the tumor edge. Input material: distant non-tumor lung tissue. The chain combines TRBV20-1 with TRBJ1-1; 7 nucleotides line up with TRBD1. The clonotype comes from a woman aged 50 to 65 with non-small cell lung cancer. The CDR3 DNA reads TGCAGTGCTTCGGCAGGGGGGGGCACTGAAACTTTCTTT. Encoded protein: CSASAGGGTETFF.